The clone carrying this T cell receptor beta chain has just a few counts. The CDR3 totals 14 residues. Germline-derived CDR1 and CDR2 are MGHRA and YSYEKL. The ends were cut back, 4 bases at V and 8 bases at J, with 15 bases in the middle. The sample originates from a study of T cell repertoires in cytomegalovirus infection. TCRdb re-analysed the reads in MiXCR, keeping a single row per CDR3 protein. Of over 450,000 distinct CDR3 sequences in the sample, 11% were seen once. V usage is TRBV4-1 and J usage is TRBJ2-1, with D perhaps TRBD2 (6 bases). The material sequenced was PBMCs. This TCR came from a human donor in good health (CMV status not recorded). Some clones in this sample may be carry-over from other donors' samples. CDR3 in DNA: TGCGCCAGCAGCCCGGACTTCCCGGGGGATGAGCAGTTCTTC. This encodes CASSPDFPGDEQFF.